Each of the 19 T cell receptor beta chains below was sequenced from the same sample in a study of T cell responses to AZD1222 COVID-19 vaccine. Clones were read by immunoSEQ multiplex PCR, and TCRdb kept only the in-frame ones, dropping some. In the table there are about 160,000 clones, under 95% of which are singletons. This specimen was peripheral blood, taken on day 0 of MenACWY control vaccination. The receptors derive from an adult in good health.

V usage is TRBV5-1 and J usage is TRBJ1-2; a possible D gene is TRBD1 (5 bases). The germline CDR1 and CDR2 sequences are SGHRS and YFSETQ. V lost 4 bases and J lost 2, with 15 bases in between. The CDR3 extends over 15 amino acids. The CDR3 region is CASSPSGDPNYGYTF. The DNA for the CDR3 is TGCGCCAGCAGCCCCTCGGGGGACCCCAACTATGGCTACACCTTC.

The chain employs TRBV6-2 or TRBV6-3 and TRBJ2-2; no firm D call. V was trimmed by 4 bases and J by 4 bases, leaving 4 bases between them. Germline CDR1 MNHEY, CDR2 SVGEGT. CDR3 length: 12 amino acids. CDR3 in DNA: TGTGCCAGCAGTTGGACCACCGGGGAGCTGTTTTTT. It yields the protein CASSWTTGELFF.

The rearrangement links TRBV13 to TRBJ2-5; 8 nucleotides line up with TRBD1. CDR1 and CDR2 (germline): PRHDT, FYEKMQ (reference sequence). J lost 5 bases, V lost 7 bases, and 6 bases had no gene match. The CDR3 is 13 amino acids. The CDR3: CASTAGGGETQYF. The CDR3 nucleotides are TGTGCCAGCACCGCAGGGGGCGGTGAGACCCAGTACTTC. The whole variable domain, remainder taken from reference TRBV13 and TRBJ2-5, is AAGVIQSPRHLIKEKRETATLKCYPIPRHDTVYWYQQGPGQDPQFLISFYEKMQSDKGSIPDRFSAQQFSDYHSELNMSSLELGDSALYFCASTAGGGETQYFGPGTRLLVL.

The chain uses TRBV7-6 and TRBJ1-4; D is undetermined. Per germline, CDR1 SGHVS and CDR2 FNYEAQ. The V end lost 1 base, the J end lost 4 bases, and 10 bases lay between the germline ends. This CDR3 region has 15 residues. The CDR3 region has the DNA TGTGCCAGCAGCTTAGGGCCAGACGTTAATGAAAAACTGTTTTTT. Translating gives CASSLGPDVNEKLFF.

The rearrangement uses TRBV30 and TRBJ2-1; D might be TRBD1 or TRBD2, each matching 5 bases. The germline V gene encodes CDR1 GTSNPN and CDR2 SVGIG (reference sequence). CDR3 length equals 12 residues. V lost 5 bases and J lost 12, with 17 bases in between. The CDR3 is CAWSGSGMGQFF. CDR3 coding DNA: TGTGCCTGGTCAGGGTCCGGGATGGGGCAGTTCTTC.

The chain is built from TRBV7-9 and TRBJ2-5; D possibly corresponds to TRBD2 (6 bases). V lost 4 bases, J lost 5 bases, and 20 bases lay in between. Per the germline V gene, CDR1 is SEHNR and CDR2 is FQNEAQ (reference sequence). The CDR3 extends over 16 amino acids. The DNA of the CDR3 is TGTGCCAGCAGCTGGCCGGGTGGGCTAGCGATGGAGACCCAGTACTTC. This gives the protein CASSWPGGLAMETQYF.

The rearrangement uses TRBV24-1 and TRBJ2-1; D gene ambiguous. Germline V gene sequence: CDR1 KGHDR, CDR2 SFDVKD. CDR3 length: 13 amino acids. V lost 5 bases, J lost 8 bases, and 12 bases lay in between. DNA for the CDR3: TGTGCCACCAGTGGTATCCGCTGGGATGAGCAGTTCTTC. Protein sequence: CATSGIRWDEQFF.

The CDR3 loop reads CAWSVGLAGGLVSRSYNEQFF. CDR3 DNA: TGTGCCTGGAGTGTCGGACTAGCGGGAGGTCTAGTTAGTAGGTCCTACAATGAGCAGTTCTTC. The chain joins TRBV30 to TRBJ2-1; 14 bases match TRBD2. The CDR3 is made up of 21 amino acids. The germline CDR1 and CDR2 sequences are GTSNPN and SVGIG (reference sequence). Trimming cost V 0 bases and J 1 base; bases outside gene matches: 14.

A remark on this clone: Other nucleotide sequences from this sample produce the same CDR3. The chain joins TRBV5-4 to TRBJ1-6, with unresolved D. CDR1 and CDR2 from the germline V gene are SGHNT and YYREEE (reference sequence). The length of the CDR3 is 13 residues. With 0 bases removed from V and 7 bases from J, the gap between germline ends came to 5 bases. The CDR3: CASSLDGNSPLHF. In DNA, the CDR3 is TGTGCCAGCAGCTTGGACGGGAATTCACCCCTCCACTTT.

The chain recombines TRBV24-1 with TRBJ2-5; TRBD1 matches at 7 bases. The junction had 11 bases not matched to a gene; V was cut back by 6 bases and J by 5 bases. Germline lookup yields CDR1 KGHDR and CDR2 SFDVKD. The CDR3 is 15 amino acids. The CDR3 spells CATSPTGKKGETQYF. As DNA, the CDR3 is TGTGCCACCAGTCCGACAGGGAAAAAGGGGGAGACCCAGTACTTC.

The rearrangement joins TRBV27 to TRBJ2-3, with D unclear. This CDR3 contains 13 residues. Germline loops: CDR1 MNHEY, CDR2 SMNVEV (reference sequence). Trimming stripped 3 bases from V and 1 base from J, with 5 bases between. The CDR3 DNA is TGTGCCAGCAGTTTGATTGGCACAGATACGCAGTATTTT. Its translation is CASSLIGTDTQYF.

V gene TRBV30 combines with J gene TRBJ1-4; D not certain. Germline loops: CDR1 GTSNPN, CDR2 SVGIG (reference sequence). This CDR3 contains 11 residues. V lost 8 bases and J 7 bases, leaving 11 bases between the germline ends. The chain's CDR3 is CASRETEKLFF. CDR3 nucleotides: TGTGCCAGCCGGGAGACTGAAAAACTGTTTTTT.

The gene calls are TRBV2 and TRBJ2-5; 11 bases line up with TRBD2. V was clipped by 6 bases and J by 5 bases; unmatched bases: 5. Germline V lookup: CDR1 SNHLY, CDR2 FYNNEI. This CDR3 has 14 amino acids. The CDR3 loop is CASRVTSGTETQYF. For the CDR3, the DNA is TGTGCCAGCAGGGTGACTAGCGGGACTGAGACCCAGTACTTC.

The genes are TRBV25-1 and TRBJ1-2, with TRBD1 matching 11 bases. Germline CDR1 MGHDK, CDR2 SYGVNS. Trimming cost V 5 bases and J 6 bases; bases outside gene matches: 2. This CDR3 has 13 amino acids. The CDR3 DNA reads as TGTGCCAGCAGTTGGACAGGGGGCGATGGCTACACCTTC. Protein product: CASSWTGGDGYTF.

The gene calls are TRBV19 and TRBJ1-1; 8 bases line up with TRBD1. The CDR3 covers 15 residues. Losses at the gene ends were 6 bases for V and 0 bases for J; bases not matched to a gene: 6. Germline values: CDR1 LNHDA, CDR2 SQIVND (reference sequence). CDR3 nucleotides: TGTGCCAGTAGCGAGGACAGGGATGTGAACACTGAAGCTTTCTTT. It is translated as CASSEDRDVNTEAFF.

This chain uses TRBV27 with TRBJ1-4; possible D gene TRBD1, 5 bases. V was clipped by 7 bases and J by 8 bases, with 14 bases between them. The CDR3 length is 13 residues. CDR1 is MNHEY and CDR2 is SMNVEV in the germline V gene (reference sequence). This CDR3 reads CASKTAGGEKLFF. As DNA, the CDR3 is TGTGCCAGCAAGACAGCCGGGGGAGAAAAACTGTTTTTT. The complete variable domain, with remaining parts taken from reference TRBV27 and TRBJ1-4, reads EAQVTQNPRYLITVTGKKLTVTCSQNMNHEYMSWYRQDPGLGLRQIYYSMNVEVTDKGDVPEGYKVSRKEKRNFPLILESPSPNQTSLYFCASKTAGGEKLFFGSGTQLSVL.

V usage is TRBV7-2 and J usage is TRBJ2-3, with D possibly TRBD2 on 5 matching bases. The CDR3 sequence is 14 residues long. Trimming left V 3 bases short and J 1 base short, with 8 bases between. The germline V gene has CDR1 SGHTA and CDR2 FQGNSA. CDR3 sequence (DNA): TGTGCCAGCAGCTTCGGTAGCGGCACAGATACGCAGTATTTT. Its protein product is CASSFGSGTDTQYF.

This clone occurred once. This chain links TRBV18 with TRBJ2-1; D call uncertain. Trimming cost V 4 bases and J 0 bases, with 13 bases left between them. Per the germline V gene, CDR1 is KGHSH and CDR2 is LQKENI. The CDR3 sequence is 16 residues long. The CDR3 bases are TGTGCCAGCTCACTATTGACTCGGAACTCCTACAATGAGCAGTTCTTC. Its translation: CASSLLTRNSYNEQFF.

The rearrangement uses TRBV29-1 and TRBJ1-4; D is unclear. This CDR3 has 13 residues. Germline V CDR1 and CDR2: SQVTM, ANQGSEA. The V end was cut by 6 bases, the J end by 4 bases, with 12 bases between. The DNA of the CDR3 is TGCAGCGTCACATCGACGGGTAATGAAAAACTGTTTTTT. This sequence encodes CSVTSTGNEKLFF.